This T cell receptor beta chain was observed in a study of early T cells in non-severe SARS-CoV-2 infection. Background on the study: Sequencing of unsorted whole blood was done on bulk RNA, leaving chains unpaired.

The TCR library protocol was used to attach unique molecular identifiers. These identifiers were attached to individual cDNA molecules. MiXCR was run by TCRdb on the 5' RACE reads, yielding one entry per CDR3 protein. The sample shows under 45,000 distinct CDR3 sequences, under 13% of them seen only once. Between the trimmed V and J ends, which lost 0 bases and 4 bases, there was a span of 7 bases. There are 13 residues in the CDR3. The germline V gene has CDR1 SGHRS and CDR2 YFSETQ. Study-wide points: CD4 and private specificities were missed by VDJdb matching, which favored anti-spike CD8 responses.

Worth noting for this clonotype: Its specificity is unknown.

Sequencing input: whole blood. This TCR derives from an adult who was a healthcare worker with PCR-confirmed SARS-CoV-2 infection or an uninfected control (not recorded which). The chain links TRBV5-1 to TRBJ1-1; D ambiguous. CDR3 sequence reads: CASSLEDPTEAFF. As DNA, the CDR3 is TGCGCCAGCAGCTTGGAGGATCCCACTGAAGCTTTCTTT.